The rows below give T cell receptor beta chains drawn from one sample of a study of cytomegalovirus exposure and HLA in healthy donors. TCRdb keeps only in-frame clones here, not all; method: immunoSEQ multiplex PCR. The sample comprises some 180,000 clones, around four fifths of which are singletons, and over 1.1% rests with the top ten. Material for sequencing was PBMCs. The receptors were sampled from a man younger than 35 in good health and CMV-seronegative. Both conserved end residues are trimmed from each CDR3.

>TRBV5-6
ASSLLIERRSYNEQF
>TRBV30
ACTLWGTAGETQY
>TRBV18
ASSEQGAGTEAF
>TRBV29-1
SVCDSMNTEAF
>TRBV30
AWTKTGKAGYNEQF
>TRBV30
AWAGLYEQY
>TRBV19
ASSIEGGKDTGELF
>TRBV5-1
ASSLGQGRGTEAF
>TRBV5-4
ASSGEPNPQGYT
>TRBV30
AWSQGGWYGYT
>TRBV27
ASSSLTDNEVGTEAF
>TRBV7-6
ASSITSPRGTSGVILQETQY
>TRBV11-2
ASSRTSGQETQY
>TRBV29-1
SVAGDRGHSGANVLT
>TRBV19
ASRPGTGRMNTEAF
>TRBV13
ASSPGTEAF
>TRBV4-3
ASSQESRDGTSAF
>TRBV19
ASSSGQGNTIY
>TRBV6-5
ASGYRAMNTEAF
>TRBV4-3
ASSQDIWSANTGELF
>TRBV30
AWSGMGTLNTEAF
>TRBV19
ASSPDRGRAYGYT
>TRBV6-4
ASSVAGAPYNEQF
>TRBV4-1
ASSQEARGGPDEQF
>TRBV29-1
SVYTLTYEQY
>TRBV18
ASSPGLAGGQETQY
>TRBV7-2
ASSLAALAGANIQY
>TRBV4-2
ASSQEVARETQY
>TRBV7-8
ASSLSSPYEQY
>TRBV7-2
ASSQDRGWEKLF
>TRBV2
ASSATSLDTQY
>TRBV19
ASSLKTGPYEQY
>TRBV19
ASTDRSSYNSPLH
>TRBV2
ASRYREGASPLH
>TRBV25-1
ASSRGPYEQY
>TRBV10-3
ASSHTENTEAF
>TRBV9
ASSVLGGGTKVGQY
>TRBV2
ASGRQGTKAF
>TRBV9
ASSSAGTGRRYT
>TRBV6-5
ASSYSDEGRSYEQY
>TRBV9
ASSELPGQTEAF
>TRBV6-5
ASSRSGSTYNEQF
>TRBV7-8
ASSLDRGGANVLT
>TRBV20-1
SAKKSGEQY
>TRBV5-1
ASSPGLGNEQF
>TRBV6-5
ASSPAGQSHQPQH
>TRBV20-1
SAAETGAQY
>TRBV5-4
ASTPEPQH
>TRBV5-1
ASSLAAGMNTEAF
>TRBV18
ASSGDRSSYEQY